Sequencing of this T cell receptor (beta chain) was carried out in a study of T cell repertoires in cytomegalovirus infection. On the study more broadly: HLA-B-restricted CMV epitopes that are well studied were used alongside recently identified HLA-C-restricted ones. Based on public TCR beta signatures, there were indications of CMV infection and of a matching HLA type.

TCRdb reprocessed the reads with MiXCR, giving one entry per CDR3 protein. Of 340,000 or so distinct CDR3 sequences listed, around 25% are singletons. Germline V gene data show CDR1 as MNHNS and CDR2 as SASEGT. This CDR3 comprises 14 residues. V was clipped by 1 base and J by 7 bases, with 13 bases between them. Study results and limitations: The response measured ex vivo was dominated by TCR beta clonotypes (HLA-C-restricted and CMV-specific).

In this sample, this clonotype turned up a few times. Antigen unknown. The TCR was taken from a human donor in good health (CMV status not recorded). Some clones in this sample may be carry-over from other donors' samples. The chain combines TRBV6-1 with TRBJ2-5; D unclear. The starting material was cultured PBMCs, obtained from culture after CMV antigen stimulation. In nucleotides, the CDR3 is TGTGCCAGCAGTGAAGGGATTGCCCCATTGACCCAGTACTTC. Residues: CASSEGIAPLTQYF.